This T cell receptor beta chain came from a study of tumor and adjacent non-tumor tissue in lung cancer. TCRbeta libraries were built with three rounds of nested PCR, modified from ARM-PCR. TCRdb used MiXCR to reprocess the multiplex PCR reads, holding one entry per CDR3 protein. The profile shows around 79,000 distinct CDR3 sequences, just under 75% of them singletons. The template was RNA from unsorted bulk tissue. Donors were chemotherapy-naive, newly diagnosed lung cancer surgical patients in China, August–late 2014. This CDR3 has 15 residues. V lost 2 bases and J lost 1, with 8 bases in between. Germline V gene data show CDR1 as MNHEY and CDR2 as SVGAGI. Comments on this clonotype: This sequence may be a read error, since a much larger clone differs from it by one base.

Material for sequencing was lung tumor tissue. The J gene is TRBJ2-2, the V gene TRBV6-5; D is unclear. The source is a woman aged 40 to 50 with non-small cell lung cancer. In nucleotides, the CDR3 is TGTGCCAGCAGTTACAGGCTATTGAACACCGGGGAGCTGTTTTTT. Residues: CASSYRLLNTGELFF.